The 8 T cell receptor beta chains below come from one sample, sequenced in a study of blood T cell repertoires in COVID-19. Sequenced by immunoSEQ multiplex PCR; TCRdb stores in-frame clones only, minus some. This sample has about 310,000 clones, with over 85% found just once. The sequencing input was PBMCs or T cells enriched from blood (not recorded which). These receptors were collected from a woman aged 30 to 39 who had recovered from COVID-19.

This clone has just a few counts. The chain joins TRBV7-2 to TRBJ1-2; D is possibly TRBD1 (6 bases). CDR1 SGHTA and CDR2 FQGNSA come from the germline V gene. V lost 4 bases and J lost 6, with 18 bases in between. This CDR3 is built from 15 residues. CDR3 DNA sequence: TGTGCCAGCAGCTCTAACAGGGCCCGGTTTAATGGCTACACCTTC. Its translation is CASSSNRARFNGYTF. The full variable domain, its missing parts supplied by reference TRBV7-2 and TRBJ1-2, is GAGVSQSPSNKVTEKGKDVELRCDPISGHTALYWYRQSLGQGLEFLIYFQGNSAPDKSGLPSDRFSAERTGGSVSTLTIQRTQQEDSAVYLCASSSNRARFNGYTFGSGTRLTVV.

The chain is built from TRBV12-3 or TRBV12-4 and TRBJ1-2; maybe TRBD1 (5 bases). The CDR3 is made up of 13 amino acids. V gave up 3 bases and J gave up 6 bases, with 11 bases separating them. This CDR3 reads CASSFAGSDGYTF. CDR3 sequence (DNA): TGTGCCAGCAGTTTCGCAGGGTCGGATGGCTACACCTTC.

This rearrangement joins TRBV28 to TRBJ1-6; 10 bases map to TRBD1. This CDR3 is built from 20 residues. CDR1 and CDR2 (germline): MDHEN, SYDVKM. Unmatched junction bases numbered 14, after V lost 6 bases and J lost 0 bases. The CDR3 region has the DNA TGTGCCAGCAGCCCCCGGGGACAGGGGTTTGGGAGCTCCTATAATTCACCCCTCCACTTT. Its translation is CASSPRGQGFGSSYNSPLHF.

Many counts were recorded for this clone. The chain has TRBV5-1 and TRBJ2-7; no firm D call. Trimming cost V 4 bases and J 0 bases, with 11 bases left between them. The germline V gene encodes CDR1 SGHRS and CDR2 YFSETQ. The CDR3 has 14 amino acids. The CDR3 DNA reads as TGCGCCAGCAGCCAAGACGGGTACTCCTACGAGCAGTACTTC. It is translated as CASSQDGYSYEQYF.

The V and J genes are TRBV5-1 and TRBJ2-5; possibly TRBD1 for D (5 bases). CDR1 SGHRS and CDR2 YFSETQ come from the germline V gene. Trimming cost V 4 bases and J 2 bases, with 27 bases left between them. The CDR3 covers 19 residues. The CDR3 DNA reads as TGCGCCAGCAGCCGCTCCTTCTCCAACCCCAGGGAAATTCAAGAGACCCAGTACTTC. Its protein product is CASSRSFSNPREIQETQYF.

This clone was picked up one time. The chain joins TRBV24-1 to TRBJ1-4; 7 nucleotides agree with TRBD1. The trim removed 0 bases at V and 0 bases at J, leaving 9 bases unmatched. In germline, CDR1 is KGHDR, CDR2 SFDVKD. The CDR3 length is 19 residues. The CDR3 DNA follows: TGTGCCACCAGTGATTTGGCCCCGACAGGGCGGTCAACTAATGAAAAACTGTTTTTT. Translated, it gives CATSDLAPTGRSTNEKLFF.

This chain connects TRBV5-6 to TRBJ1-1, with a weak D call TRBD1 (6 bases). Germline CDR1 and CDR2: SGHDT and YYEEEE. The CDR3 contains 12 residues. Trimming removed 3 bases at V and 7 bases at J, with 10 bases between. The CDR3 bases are TGTGCCAGCAGCTCGAACAGGGTTGAAGCTTTCTTT. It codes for CASSSNRVEAFF.

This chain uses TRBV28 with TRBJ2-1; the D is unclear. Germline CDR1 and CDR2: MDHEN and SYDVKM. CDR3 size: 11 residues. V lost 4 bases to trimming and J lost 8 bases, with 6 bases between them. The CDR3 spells CASSYRYEQFF. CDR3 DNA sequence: TGTGCCAGCAGTTACAGATATGAGCAGTTCTTC.